This passage covers 17 T cell receptor beta chains from one sample sequenced in a study of identical twins. Using its own MiXCR run on the 5' RACE reads, TCRdb lists one record per CDR3 protein. The sample carries 1.5 million to 2 million distinct CDR3 sequences, about 32% recorded once. Sequencing was carried out using cord blood. The receptors stem from a newborn girl in good health.

This clonotype has only a few counts. CDR3: CAISLAVSYNEQFF. The CDR3 bases are TGTGCCATCAGTCTAGCGGTCTCCTACAATGAGCAGTTCTTC. V and J are TRBV10-3 and TRBJ2-1; 7 positions match TRBD2. The junction had 1 base not matched to a gene; V was cut back by 5 bases and J by 0 bases. The CDR3 totals 14 residues. From germline, CDR1 is ENHRY and CDR2 SYGVKD.

The sample holds a few counts of this clonotype. V usage is TRBV29-1 and J usage is TRBJ1-1, with D perhaps matching TRBD1 (5 bases). Trimming took 6 bases from V and 2 from J, leaving 16 bases between them. Germline assignment: CDR1 SQVTM and CDR2 ANQGSEA. The CDR3 is 14 residues long. The CDR3 DNA reads as TGCAGCGTCGGATTACAGGCCCCAAACACTGAAGCTTTCTTT. This sequence encodes CSVGLQAPNTEAFF.

The V call is TRBV12-3 or TRBV12-4, the J call TRBJ2-3; 7 positions match TRBD1. V lost 6 bases and J lost 6; bases outside the gene matches: 15. The CDR3 contains 16 residues. CDR3 DNA: TGTGCCAGCAGCCCTACTGACAGGGCCCCACTGGATACGCAGTATTTT. It translates to CASSPTDRAPLDTQYF.

The gene calls are TRBV6-5 and TRBJ1-5; a possible D gene is TRBD1 (6 bases). Germline CDR1 and CDR2: MNHEY and SVGAGI. This CDR3 is 19 amino acids long. With 0 bases removed from V and 2 bases from J, the gap between germline ends came to 20 bases. CDR3 sequence reads: CASSYSRTVTGMRNQPQHF. The CDR3 DNA reads TGTGCCAGCAGTTACTCTAGGACAGTGACTGGGATGCGCAATCAGCCCCAGCATTTT.

The table lists this clonotype with a few counts. The chain links TRBV29-1 to TRBJ2-1; TRBD2 agrees at 12 bases. The CDR3 has 15 amino acids. Germline V gene lookup returns CDR1 SQVTM and CDR2 ANQGSEA. V lost 4 bases to trimming and J lost 4 bases; unmatched junction nucleotides: 5. This CDR3 reads CSVARLAGDYNEQFF. The DNA of the CDR3 is TGCAGCGTTGCCCGACTAGCGGGGGATTACAATGAGCAGTTCTTC.

This clonotype was seen a few times. The chain recombines TRBV2 with TRBJ2-7; D may match TRBD1 or TRBD2 (5 bases each). CDR1 SNHLY and CDR2 FYNNEI come from the germline V gene. The CDR3 covers 14 residues. Trimming stripped 3 bases from V and 3 bases from J, with 12 bases between. This CDR3 reads CASSDPGRNYEQYF. The CDR3 coding sequence is TGTGCCAGCAGTGATCCGGGACGGAACTACGAGCAGTACTTC.

This clonotype was detected many times. The rearrangement joins TRBV28 to TRBJ2-1; 8 bases line up with TRBD2. The CDR3 totals 14 residues. Trimming at V came to 6 bases and at J to 2 bases, leaving 3 bases not matched to a gene. Germline assignment: CDR1 MDHEN and CDR2 SYDVKM. The CDR3 spells CASSRGGAYNEQFF. The CDR3 DNA reads TGTGCCAGCAGCCGGGGGGGGGCCTACAATGAGCAGTTCTTC. The whole variable domain, remainder taken from reference TRBV28 and TRBJ2-1, is DVKVTQSSRYLVKRTGEKVFLECVQDMDHENMFWYRQDPGLGLRLIYFSYDVKMKEKGDIPEGYSVSREKKERFSLILESASTNQTSMYLCASSRGGAYNEQFFGPGTRLTVL.

This chain links TRBV2 with TRBJ1-4; D perhaps matches TRBD1 (6 bases). The CDR3 has 14 amino acids. Germline V CDR1 and CDR2: SNHLY, FYNNEI. V was cut by 4 bases and J by 7 bases, with 13 bases left in between. CDR3 loop: CASSGRGAGEKLFF. In DNA, the CDR3 is TGTGCCAGCAGTGGTCGGGGGGCGGGTGAAAAACTGTTTTTT.

The chain employs TRBV4-1 and TRBJ2-1; 8 nucleotides agree with TRBD1. V shed 2 bases and J 3 bases; nucleotides not matched to a gene: 15. Germline V gives CDR1 MGHRA, CDR2 YSYEKL. The CDR3 sequence is 19 residues long. Written as DNA, the CDR3 is TGCGCCAGCAGCCAACCTTCGGACAGGGCTAAAGGCGGCTACAATGAGCAGTTCTTC. Its translation: CASSQPSDRAKGGYNEQFF.

This clonotype occurred a few times. This chain joins TRBV6-1 and TRBJ1-1; D not resolved. Germline assignment: CDR1 MNHNS and CDR2 SASEGT. The CDR3 is 15 amino acids. V was cut by 0 bases and J by 5 bases, with 13 bases left in between. CDR3 sequence: CASSEALGTGTEAFF. The DNA of the CDR3 is TGTGCCAGCAGTGAAGCTTTAGGAACGGGAACTGAAGCTTTCTTT.

This clonotype came up a few times. The chain uses TRBV15 and TRBJ2-3, with 11 bases aligning to TRBD2. Losses at the gene ends were 8 bases for V and 14 bases for J; bases not matched to a gene: 12. Germline CDR1 is LNHNV and CDR2 is YYDKDF (reference sequence). CDR3 length equals 13 residues. CDR3 coding DNA: TGTGCCACCGCCGGCCTAGCGGGGGGCCCGGGGTATTTT. The encoded protein is CATAGLAGGPGYF.

The gene calls are TRBV20-1 and TRBJ2-1; 9 positions match TRBD2. The DNA end favors TRBJ2-7, so the J call may be wrong. From germline, CDR1 is DFQATT and CDR2 SNEGSKA (reference sequence). The CDR3 consists of 19 residues. The CDR3 nucleotides read TGCAGTGCTAGAGCCCGGGGTGGAGCGGGAGGCACATCCTACAATGAGCAGTACTTC. The encoded protein is CSARARGGAGGTSYNEQYF.

Note on this clonotype: A much larger clonotype is one base distant, so this may be a read error. The gene calls are TRBV27 and TRBJ2-7; tentatively, D is TRBD2 (5 bases). The CDR3 extends over 13 amino acids. Germline CDR1 is MNHEY and CDR2 is SMNVEV (reference sequence). CDR3 residues: CAGSLRESYEQYF. DNA of the CDR3: TGTGCCGGCAGTTTAAGGGAGTCCTACGAGCAGTACTTC.

This clonotype was observed a few times. The rearrangement uses TRBV20-1 and TRBJ2-7; perhaps D is TRBD1 or TRBD2 (5 bases each). CDR3 length: 14 residues. V lost 5 bases, J lost 1 base, and 15 bases lay in between. In germline, CDR1 is DFQATT, CDR2 SNEGSKA (reference sequence). In nucleotides, the CDR3 is TGCAGTGCTCCCGGGACGCCAACGTCCTACGAGCAGTACTTC. This encodes CSAPGTPTSYEQYF.

The table lists this clonotype with a few counts. This chain links TRBV5-1 with TRBJ2-1, with TRBD2 matching 10 bases. From germline, CDR1 is SGHRS and CDR2 YFSETQ. The CDR3 is 18 amino acids. The V segment lost 2 bases and the J segment 1 base; nucleotides outside the gene matches: 9. The DNA for the CDR3 is TGCGCCAGCAGCTTTGGGCTAGCGGGGGCCTTTTCCTACAATGAGCAGTTCTTC. Protein product: CASSFGLAGAFSYNEQFF.

This clonotype came up a few times. The chain employs TRBV9 and TRBJ2-5; no clear D gene. Germline CDR1 reads SGDLS; CDR2 reads YYNGEE. The CDR3 consists of 14 residues. Trimming shortened V by 0 bases and J by 1 base, and 7 bases separated the two germline ends. The DNA for the CDR3 is TGTGCCAGCAGCGTAGCCCCCTTCCAAGAGACCCAGTACTTC. It yields the protein CASSVAPFQETQYF.

The gene calls are TRBV6-5 and TRBJ1-2, with TRBD1 identical over 10 bases. The CDR3 totals 14 residues. V was pared by 4 bases and J by 5 bases, with 4 bases of the junction left unmatched. Per the germline V gene, CDR1 is MNHEY and CDR2 is SVGAGI. CDR3 residues: CASSWDRGRYGYTF. The CDR3 nucleotides read TGTGCCAGCAGTTGGGACAGGGGACGATATGGCTACACCTTC.